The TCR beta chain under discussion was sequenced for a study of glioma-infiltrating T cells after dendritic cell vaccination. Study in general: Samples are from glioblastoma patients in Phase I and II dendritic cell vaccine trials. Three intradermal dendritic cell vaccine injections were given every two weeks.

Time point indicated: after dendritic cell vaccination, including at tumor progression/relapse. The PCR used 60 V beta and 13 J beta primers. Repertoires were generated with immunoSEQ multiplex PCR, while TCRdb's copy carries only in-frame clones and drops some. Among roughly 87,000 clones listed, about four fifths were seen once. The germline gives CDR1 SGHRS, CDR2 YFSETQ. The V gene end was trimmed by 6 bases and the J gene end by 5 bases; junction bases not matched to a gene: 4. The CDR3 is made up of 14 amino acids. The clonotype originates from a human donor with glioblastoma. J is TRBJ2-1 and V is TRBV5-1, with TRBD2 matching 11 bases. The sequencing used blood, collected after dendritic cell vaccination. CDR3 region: CASTTSGGNNEQFF. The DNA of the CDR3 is TGCGCCAGCACCACTAGCGGGGGTAACAATGAGCAGTTCTTC.